Listed here are 18 T cell receptor beta chains from one sample, sequenced in a study of OX40 agonist ivuxolimab in advanced cancers. Only in-frame clones appear in the TCRdb table, and some are missing; sequencing was by immunoSEQ multiplex PCR. The repertoire holds about 35,000 clones, with 84% as singletons. The sequencing used CD4+ or CD8+ T cells sorted from blood, collected in a trial of the OX40 agonist ivuxolimab. All receptors derive from an adult with an advanced solid tumor such as melanoma, head and neck, liver or kidney cancer.

V and J are TRBV4-2 and TRBJ2-3; a weak D match, TRBD1 (6 bases). Trimming left V 3 bases short and J 2 bases short, with 21 bases between. Per the germline V gene, CDR1 is LGHNA and CDR2 is YNFKEQ. This CDR3 has 18 residues. The CDR3 sequence: CASSHPIHPQGYTDTQYF. CDR3 bases: TGTGCCAGCAGCCATCCCATTCACCCACAGGGTTACACAGATACGCAGTATTTT.

The genes are TRBV7-9 and TRBJ2-7; 7 nucleotides align to TRBD2. Germline V lookup: CDR1 SEHNR, CDR2 FQNEAQ (reference sequence). The V gene end was trimmed by 6 bases and the J gene end by 2 bases; junction bases not matched to a gene: 7. This CDR3 is 14 amino acids long. The CDR3: CASRPGTTAYEQYF. The DNA of the CDR3 is TGTGCCAGCAGACCCGGGACTACCGCCTACGAGCAGTACTTC.

V gene TRBV6-5 combines with J gene TRBJ1-2, with 8 bases lining up with TRBD1. CDR3 size: 14 residues. V dropped 5 bases and J dropped 11; count of bases not matched to a gene: 13. Germline V lookup: CDR1 MNHEY, CDR2 SVGAGI. The CDR3 region has the DNA TGTGCCAGCAGTGACAGGGGATTAAGGTCTACGTACACCTTC. This gives the protein CASSDRGLRSTYTF.

The chain is built from TRBV7-9 and TRBJ2-5, with TRBD2 matching 7 bases. This CDR3 is 13 amino acids long. The ends lost 5 bases at V and 3 bases at J; junction bases unmatched: 3. Germline V gene sequence: CDR1 SEHNR, CDR2 FQNEAQ (reference sequence). CDR3 coding DNA: TGTGCCAGCAGCATAAGCGGGGAAGAGACCCAGTACTTC. Translating it yields CASSISGEETQYF.

This clone was seen only a few times. This chain connects TRBV19 to TRBJ2-7; possibly TRBD1 for D (6 bases). CDR3 length equals 12 residues. V lost 6 bases, J lost 7 bases, and 13 bases lay in between. Germline V gene lookup returns CDR1 LNHDA and CDR2 SQIVND (reference sequence). CDR3 protein: CASSLGAGEQYF. CDR3 DNA sequence: TGTGCCAGTAGCTTGGGGGCAGGGGAGCAGTACTTC.

This clone was counted a few times. CDR3 in DNA: TGTGCCAGCAGCGCCTGGGGGACAGGGGACACCGGGGAGCTGTTTTTT. Its protein is CASSAWGTGDTGELFF. The chain carries TRBV9 and TRBJ2-2, with 10 bases identical to TRBD1. The ends lost 3 bases at V and 3 bases at J; junction bases unmatched: 5. Germline values: CDR1 SGDLS, CDR2 YYNGEE. The length of the CDR3 is 16 residues.

The V gene is TRBV28, the J gene TRBJ2-5; a possible D gene is TRBD2 (6 bases). Germline-derived CDR1 and CDR2 are MDHEN and SYDVKM. Trimming pared 4 bases from V and 3 bases from J, leaving 12 bases between. CDR3 length equals 14 residues. In DNA form, the CDR3 reads TGTGCCAGCAGTTCCCCCGGGAGCAAAGAGACCCAGTACTTC. Translated, it gives CASSSPGSKETQYF.

The rearrangement uses TRBV5-7 and TRBJ1-6; no definite D call. TRBV5-7 is identified as an open reading frame with a role that is uncertain. CDR3 length: 15 amino acids. Trimming left V 2 bases short and J 0 bases short, with 6 bases between. The CDR3 DNA follows: TGTGCCAGCAGCTTCCGCCCCTCCTATAATTCACCCCTCCACTTT. Its translation: CASSFRPSYNSPLHF.

The rearrangement joins TRBV27 to TRBJ2-2; no definite D call. The V gene's germline CDR1 is MNHEY and CDR2 SMNVEV (reference sequence). CDR3 length: 13 residues. The V end lost 6 bases, the J end lost 7 bases, and 12 bases lay between the germline ends. CDR3 amino acids: CASSSYGGGELFF. DNA of the CDR3: TGTGCCAGCAGCTCGTACGGTGGCGGGGAGCTGTTTTTT.

This clone was seen a single time. The chain is built from TRBV7-6 and TRBJ2-7; D is unclear. Germline V gene sequence: CDR1 SGHVS, CDR2 FNYEAQ. CDR3 size: 13 residues. Between the trimmed V and J ends, which lost 1 base and 2 bases, there was a span of 6 bases. CDR3 coding DNA: TGTGCCAGCAGCTTAGACAGAACCTACGAGCAGTACTTC. As protein: CASSLDRTYEQYF.

The V gene is TRBV28, the J gene TRBJ2-1; the D gene is possibly TRBD2 (5 bases). Deletions cut 8 bases from V and 8 bases from J, with 16 bases between. The germline gives CDR1 MDHEN, CDR2 SYDVKM. The CDR3 contains 13 residues. The CDR3 here is CASSVGSVYEQFF. Written as DNA, the CDR3 is TGTGCCAGCTCAGTTGGGAGCGTCTATGAGCAGTTCTTC.

This chain uses TRBV7-9 with TRBJ1-4, with TRBD1 as a possible D gene (5 bases). V shed 4 bases and J shed 5 bases, with 11 bases lying between them. The germline gives CDR1 SEHNR, CDR2 FQNEAQ (reference sequence). CDR3 length equals 14 residues. The CDR3 region is CASSSTGGNEKLFF. In DNA, the CDR3 is TGTGCCAGCAGCTCGACGGGGGGGAATGAAAAACTGTTTTTT.

This clone was recorded a few times. The V and J genes are TRBV6-5 and TRBJ2-3; 10 bases match TRBD2. CDR3 size: 16 residues. V shed 0 bases, J shed 2 bases, and the junction held 2 bases outside the gene matches. Germline CDR1 reads MNHEY; CDR2 reads SVGAGI. The CDR3 sequence is CASSYSSGGITDTQYF. The CDR3 DNA reads TGTGCCAGCAGTTACTCTAGCGGGGGGATCACAGATACGCAGTATTTT.

V usage is TRBV19 and J usage is TRBJ1-2; the D gene is possibly TRBD1 (5 bases). V gave up 1 base and J gave up 4 bases, with 10 bases separating them. This CDR3 is 14 amino acids long. The V gene's germline CDR1 is LNHDA and CDR2 SQIVND (reference sequence). The CDR3 DNA reads as TGTGCCAGTAGTATAGCGAACAGGCCCTATGGCTACACCTTC. It codes for CASSIANRPYGYTF.

The chain uses TRBV5-6 and TRBJ2-2; 7 bases agree with TRBD1. The germline V gene has CDR1 SGHDT and CDR2 YYEEEE. J gave up 5 bases and V 4 bases, and 5 bases lay outside the gene matches. CDR3 length: 14 residues. In DNA, the CDR3 is TGTGCCAGCAGCCGGGACAGTAATACCGGGGAGCTGTTTTTT. It encodes CASSRDSNTGELFF.

This chain joins TRBV7-6 and TRBJ2-1, with 11 bases matching TRBD2. Germline V gene lookup returns CDR1 SGHVS and CDR2 FNYEAQ. V gave up 8 bases and J gave up 9 bases; unmatched junction bases: 6. The CDR3 contains 13 residues. CDR3 bases: TGTGCCAGCCGTCTAGCGGGAGGACTTGAGCAGTTCTTC. Translated, it gives CASRLAGGLEQFF.

This chain connects TRBV11-3 to TRBJ2-7, with D uncertain. This CDR3 is built from 15 residues. The V gene lost 1 base and the J gene lost 2 bases, with 12 bases spanning the gap. Germline-derived CDR1 and CDR2 are SGHNT and YENEEA. The CDR3 DNA follows: TGTGCCAGCAGCTTAGGGTGGGGTCCCGCCTACGAGCAGTACTTC. Translation: CASSLGWGPAYEQYF.

CDR3: CASSEDSATTQYF. The CDR3 region has the DNA TGTGCCAGCAGCGAAGACAGCGCTACTACGCAGTATTTT. The rearrangement uses TRBV5-4 and TRBJ2-3; TRBD1 might be the D (5 bases). Trimming cost V 4 bases and J 8 bases, with 14 bases left between them. Germline lookup yields CDR1 SGHNT and CDR2 YYREEE (reference sequence). The CDR3 contains 13 residues.